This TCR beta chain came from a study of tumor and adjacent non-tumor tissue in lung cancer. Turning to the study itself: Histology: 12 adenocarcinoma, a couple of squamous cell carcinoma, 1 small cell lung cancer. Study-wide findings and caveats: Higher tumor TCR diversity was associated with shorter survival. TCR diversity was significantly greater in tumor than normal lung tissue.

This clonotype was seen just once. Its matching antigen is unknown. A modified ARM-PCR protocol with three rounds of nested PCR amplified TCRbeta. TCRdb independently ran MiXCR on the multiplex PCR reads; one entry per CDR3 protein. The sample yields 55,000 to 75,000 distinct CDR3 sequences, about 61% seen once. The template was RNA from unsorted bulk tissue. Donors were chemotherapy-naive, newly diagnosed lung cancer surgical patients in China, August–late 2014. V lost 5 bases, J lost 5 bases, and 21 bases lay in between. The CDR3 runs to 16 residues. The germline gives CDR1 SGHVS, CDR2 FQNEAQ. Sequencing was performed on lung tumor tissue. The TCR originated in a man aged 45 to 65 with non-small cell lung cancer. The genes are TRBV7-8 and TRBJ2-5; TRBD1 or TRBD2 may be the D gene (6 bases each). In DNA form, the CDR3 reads TGTGCCAGCAGCCCCTTAGCTGAAGGGGGGTTGGAGACCCAGTACTTC. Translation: CASSPLAEGGLETQYF.